This T cell receptor (beta chain) emerged from a study of high-grade serous ovarian cancer treatment subgroups. About the research overall: Each sample yielded on average roughly 7,000 unique TCR beta rearrangements from around 15,000 reads. Study outcomes and limitations: Clonal relatedness tracked neoantigen level, and by trend copy number and mutation load. These tumor repertoires lack spatial information from bulk sequencing. Same-patient tumor repertoires overlapped at about 0.095 to 0.8; different patients barely overlapped.

In regard to this clone: Its antigen is as yet unknown.

Trimming removed 2 bases from V and 8 bases from J; junction bases left unmatched: 16. CDR1 and CDR2 (germline): MNHNS, SASEGT. This CDR3 region has 18 residues. Tumor samples were taken before definitive surgery or chemotherapy. Sequenced by immunoSEQ multiplex PCR; TCRdb stores in-frame clones only, minus some. The table lists about 15,000 clones, 70% to 90% of them singletons, with around 6.5% in the top ten. The sequencing sample was made of tumor tissue. The TCR comes from a human donor with high-grade serous ovarian cancer. The V and J genes are TRBV6-1 and TRBJ1-5; 9 positions agree with TRBD1. This CDR3 reads CASSEFRGGVDRGKPQHF. As DNA, the CDR3 is TGTGCCAGCAGTGAATTCCGCGGGGGGGTGGACAGGGGCAAGCCCCAGCATTTT.